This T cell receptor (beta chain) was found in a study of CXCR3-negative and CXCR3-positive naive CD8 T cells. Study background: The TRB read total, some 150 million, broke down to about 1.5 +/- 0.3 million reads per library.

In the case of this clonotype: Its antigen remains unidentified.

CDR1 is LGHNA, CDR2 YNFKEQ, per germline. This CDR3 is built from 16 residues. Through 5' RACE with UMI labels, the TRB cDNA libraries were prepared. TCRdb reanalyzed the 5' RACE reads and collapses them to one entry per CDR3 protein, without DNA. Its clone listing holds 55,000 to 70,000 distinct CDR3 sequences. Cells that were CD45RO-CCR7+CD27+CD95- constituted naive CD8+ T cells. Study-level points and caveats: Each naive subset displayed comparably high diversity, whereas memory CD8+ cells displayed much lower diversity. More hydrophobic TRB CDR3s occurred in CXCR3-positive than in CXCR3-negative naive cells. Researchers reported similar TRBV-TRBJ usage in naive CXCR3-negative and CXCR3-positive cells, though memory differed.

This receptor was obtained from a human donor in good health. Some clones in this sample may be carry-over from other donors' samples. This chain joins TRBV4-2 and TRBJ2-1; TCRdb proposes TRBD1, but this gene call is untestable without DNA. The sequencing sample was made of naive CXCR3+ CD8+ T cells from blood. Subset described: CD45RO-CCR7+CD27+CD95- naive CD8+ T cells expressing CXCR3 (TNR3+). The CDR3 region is CASSRPGQGKDNEQFF.